The TCR beta chain described here comes from a study of tumor-infiltrating lymphocytes in primary liver carcinoma. In the study overall: Staging of the tumors gave T1-T3 N0M0, with widths of about 4.2 to 11 cm. Overall study results and limits: In tumor-adjacent and tumor-blood pairs, overlap was lower than in tumor region pairs. The use of bulk unsorted samples meant that CD4+ and CD8+ repertoires were not compared.

A constant-region primer primed TCR beta cDNA synthesis from about 530 ng of total RNA. Construction of TCR beta libraries relied on three successive nested multiplex PCR rounds employing slightly modified ARM-PCR. The study ran its first two PCR rounds for about 11 cycles each, using TRBV1-TRBV30 forward primers and a C-beta reverse primer. Using its own MiXCR run on the multiplex PCR reads, TCRdb lists one record per CDR3 protein. The data contain 300,000 to 400,000 distinct CDR3 sequences, less than 70% of them seen just once; the ten biggest clones take up about 6%. Worth noting for this clonotype: What it recognizes is unknown. A much larger clone differs by one base, so this may be a read error.

Both blood RNA, taken from unsorted whole blood, and germline DNA were extracted. No patient had received treatment, and all had chronic HBV infection. Per germline, CDR1 MNHEY and CDR2 SVGEGT. The CDR3 is 13 residues long. The sample taken for sequencing was peripheral blood. This clonotype originated in a man aged 40-49 years with primary liver carcinoma and hepatitis B virus infection. V usage is TRBV6-2 or TRBV6-3 and J usage is TRBJ2-6; TRBD1 is a possible D gene (5 bases). The CDR3, as DNA: TGTGCCAGCAGGGGCTCTGGGGCCAACGTCCTGGCTTTC. It translates to CASRGSGANVLAF.